The 30 T cell receptor beta chains given below trace back to one sample, sequenced in a study of glioma-infiltrating T cells after dendritic cell vaccination. Sample time point: after dendritic cell vaccination, including at tumor progression/relapse. Clones were sequenced by immunoSEQ multiplex PCR, and TCRdb holds only the in-frame ones, with some missing. The table records about 87,000 clones, roughly four fifths of them present only once. Sequencing used blood, obtained after dendritic cell vaccination. These receptors were collected from a human donor with glioblastoma.

The gene calls are TRBV28 and TRBJ2-1, with 10 positions matching TRBD2. This CDR3 contains 15 residues. Trimming removed 5 bases from V and 5 bases from J; junction bases left unmatched: 6. Germline-derived CDR1 and CDR2 are MDHEN and SYDVKM. Here the CDR3 reads CASSTQAGGDNEQFF. CDR3 nucleotide sequence: TGTGCCAGCAGTACCCAAGCGGGGGGGGACAATGAGCAGTTCTTC.

As concerns this clone: Within the sample, other DNA sequences also encode this same CDR3. The chain joins TRBV27 to TRBJ1-5, with D unresolved. V lost 2 bases, J lost 1 base, and 3 bases lay in between. The germline CDR1 and CDR2 sequences are MNHEY and SMNVEV (reference sequence). The CDR3 contains 13 residues. This CDR3 is CASSLGSNQPQHF. In nucleotides, the CDR3 is TGTGCCAGCAGTTTAGGCAGCAATCAGCCCCAGCATTTT.

This clone has just a few counts. This rearrangement joins TRBV6-1 to TRBJ2-7; tentative D call: TRBD2 (5 bases). CDR3 size: 15 residues. Deletions cut 5 bases from V and 1 base from J, with 15 bases between. Germline loops: CDR1 MNHNS, CDR2 SASEGT. CDR3 DNA sequence: TGTGCCAGCAGTAATTCAGCGGCCCCTTCCTACGAGCAGTACTTC. Its protein is CASSNSAAPSYEQYF.

The chain joins TRBV6-5 to TRBJ1-1; D is possibly TRBD1 (6 bases). V was trimmed by 8 bases and J by 11 bases, leaving 18 bases between them. Germline-derived CDR1 and CDR2 are MNHEY and SVGAGI. CDR3 length equals 12 residues. The CDR3 spells CASYQQGKRAFF. The DNA for the CDR3 is TGTGCCAGCTACCAACAGGGTAAGCGGGCTTTCTTT.

The CDR3 coding sequence is TGTGCCAGCAGGACAGCTAACACTGAAGCTTTCTTT. Its translation is CASRTANTEAFF. The chain recombines TRBV6-5 with TRBJ1-1; maybe TRBD1 (5 bases). From germline, CDR1 is MNHEY and CDR2 SVGAGI. Trimming cost V 6 bases and J 2 bases, with 7 bases left between them. CDR3 size: 12 residues.

The V and J genes are TRBV6-5 and TRBJ1-6; D not certain. The CDR3 is 14 residues long. Germline CDR1 is MNHEY and CDR2 is SVGAGI. V was clipped by 2 bases and J by 9 bases, with 11 bases between them. CDR3 DNA: TGTGCCAGCAGTTACGGCGGCAAATTTTCACCCCTCCACTTT. Residues: CASSYGGKFSPLHF.

This clone was seen just once. The genes are TRBV2 and TRBJ1-2; 10 bases are a match to TRBD1. This CDR3 contains 14 residues. Germline CDR1 is SNHLY and CDR2 is FYNNEI. With 3 bases clipped from V and 4 bases from J, the junction kept 2 bases outside the gene matches. In DNA form, the CDR3 reads TGTGCCAGCAGTGACCGGGACAGGGGCTATGGCTACACCTTC. Its protein is CASSDRDRGYGYTF.

The chain couples TRBV2 to TRBJ2-7; 7 bases map to TRBD1. Losses at the gene ends were 5 bases for V and 0 bases for J; bases not matched to a gene: 10. Germline-derived CDR1 and CDR2 are SNHLY and FYNNEI. CDR3 length: 16 residues. CDR3: CASSREQGSSSYEQYF. Written as DNA, the CDR3 is TGTGCCAGCAGTAGGGAACAGGGGTCGAGCTCCTACGAGCAGTACTTC.

This sequence joins TRBV4-2 and TRBJ1-1; 8 bases align to TRBD1. The CDR3 has 15 residues. J was trimmed by 1 base and V by 5 bases; bases with no gene match: 6. Per germline, CDR1 LGHNA and CDR2 YNFKEQ. The CDR3 protein is CASSLDGTGNTEAFF. The CDR3 DNA sequence: TGTGCCAGCAGCTTAGACGGGACAGGGAACACTGAAGCTTTCTTT.

The V gene is TRBV2, the J gene TRBJ2-5; TRBD2 matches 12 bases. The V gene's germline CDR1 is SNHLY and CDR2 FYNNEI. V dropped 0 bases and J dropped 1; count of bases not matched to a gene: 6. This CDR3 has 18 residues. The CDR3 region has the DNA TGTGCCAGCAGTGAAGCCCAGGGACTAGCGGGTAGCCAAGAGACCCAGTACTTC. This translates into CASSEAQGLAGSQETQYF.

J is TRBJ1-3 and V is TRBV2; TRBD1 matches at 7 bases. This CDR3 contains 14 residues. The germline V gene has CDR1 SNHLY and CDR2 FYNNEI. V was pared by 6 bases and J by 5 bases, with 7 bases of the junction left unmatched. The DNA of the CDR3 is TGTGCCAGCAGGTATACGACAGGGAGAAACACCATATATTTT. Its translation is CASRYTTGRNTIYF.

V is TRBV6-1 and J is TRBJ1-5, with D possibly being TRBD1 (6 bases). The CDR3 has 16 residues. Between the trimmed V and J ends, which lost 1 base and 3 bases, there was a span of 13 bases. The germline V gene encodes CDR1 MNHNS and CDR2 SASEGT. CDR3: CASSEVTGGYNQPQHF. In nucleotides, the CDR3 is TGTGCCAGCAGTGAAGTGACAGGCGGGTACAATCAGCCCCAGCATTTT.

Only a few counts were recorded for this clone. V usage is TRBV7-9 and J usage is TRBJ2-3, with 11 bases identical to TRBD2. The V and J ends lost 6 bases and 4 bases, in that order; junction bases with no gene match: 6. The CDR3 is 15 amino acids. Germline CDR1 is SEHNR and CDR2 is FQNEAQ (reference sequence). This CDR3 is CASRQLAGAADTQYF. DNA of the CDR3: TGTGCCAGCAGACAACTAGCGGGGGCGGCAGATACGCAGTATTTT. The whole variable domain, remainder taken from reference TRBV7-9 and TRBJ2-3, is DTGVSQNPRHKITKRGQNVTFRCDPISEHNRLYWYRQTLGQGPEFLTYFQNEAQLEKSRLLSDRFSAERPKGSFSTLEIQRTEQGDSAMYLCASRQLAGAADTQYFGPGTRLTVL.

Worth noting for this clone: The germline gene is not matched at one end of the junction; a read error may be the cause. This chain connects TRBV4-3 to TRBJ1-1; no clear D gene. The CDR3 runs 12 residues. Germline V CDR1 and CDR2: LGHNA, YSLEER. The CDR3: CASSQRDTEAFF. For the CDR3, the DNA is TGCGCCAGCAGCCAACGCGACACCGAAGCTTTCTTT.

In this sample, this clone turned up a few times. Here the CDR3 DNA reads TGTGCCAGCAGCCCCCCCGGGGAGGGCACCGGGGAGCTGTTTTTT. Its translation is CASSPPGEGTGELFF. The chain carries TRBV7-3 and TRBJ2-2, with TRBD2 identical over 7 bases. The CDR3 covers 15 residues. V was pared by 5 bases and J by 4 bases, with 7 bases of the junction left unmatched. Per the germline V gene, CDR1 is SGHTA and CDR2 is FQGTGA.

The chain recombines TRBV5-4 with TRBJ2-3; 10 bases match TRBD2. The V gene's germline CDR1 is SGHNT and CDR2 YYREEE (reference sequence). This CDR3 is 14 amino acids long. V was pared by 4 bases and J by 4 bases, with 3 bases of the junction left unmatched. The CDR3 reads CASSPGTSADTQYF. The CDR3 DNA reads as TGTGCCAGCAGCCCGGGGACTAGCGCAGATACGCAGTATTTT.

The chain employs TRBV7-2 and TRBJ2-2, with 10 bases identical to TRBD2. V lost 6 bases, J lost 5 bases, and 9 bases stayed unmatched. CDR3 length: 16 residues. The germline V gene encodes CDR1 SGHTA and CDR2 FQGNSA. DNA for the CDR3: TGTGCCAGCAGTCGCAGCGGGGGGGTAGATACCGGGGAGCTGTTTTTT. Its protein product is CASSRSGGVDTGELFF.

The chain couples TRBV25-1 to TRBJ1-5; no clear D gene. The CDR3 is 13 residues long. The V end lost 7 bases, the J end lost 2 bases, and 9 bases lay between the germline ends. Germline V gives CDR1 MGHDK, CDR2 SYGVNS. CDR3: CASTNSGNQPQHF. The CDR3 nucleotides read TGTGCCAGCACGAACAGTGGCAATCAGCCCCAGCATTTT.

V usage is TRBV19 and J usage is TRBJ2-1; 8 bases map to TRBD2. Germline V lookup: CDR1 LNHDA, CDR2 SQIVND (reference sequence). V shed 5 bases, J shed 3 bases, and the junction held 9 bases outside the gene matches. CDR3 size: 16 residues. The CDR3 reads CASSDTSGGVYNEQFF. The CDR3 DNA reads TGTGCCAGTAGTGATACTAGCGGAGGAGTCTACAATGAGCAGTTCTTC.

The chain has TRBV2 and TRBJ2-5, with TRBD2 matching over 15 bases. The last part of the DNA fits TRBJ2-7 better; the J call may be wrong. Per germline, CDR1 SNHLY and CDR2 FYNNEI. This CDR3 comprises 20 residues. The CDR3 DNA sequence: TGTGCCAGCGGGGGAGAGACAACGGGACTAGCGGGGGGAATAAACTACGAGCAGTACTTC. Translation: CASGGETTGLAGGINYEQYF.

The gene calls are TRBV7-9 and TRBJ1-2; D possibly corresponds to TRBD1 (6 bases). Germline loops: CDR1 SEHNR, CDR2 FQNEAQ (reference sequence). V gave up 0 bases and J gave up 7 bases, with 9 bases separating them. This CDR3 contains 13 residues. DNA for the CDR3: TGTGCCAGCAGCTTAGCGGCGGGGGCTGGCTACACCTTC. Its translation is CASSLAAGAGYTF. Variable domain in full (rest from reference TRBV7-9 and TRBJ1-2): DTGVSQNPRHKITKRGQNVTFRCDPISEHNRLYWYRQTLGQGPEFLTYFQNEAQLEKSRLLSDRFSAERPKGSFSTLEIQRTEQGDSAMYLCASSLAAGAGYTFGSGTRLTVV.

The rearrangement links TRBV6-1 to TRBJ1-5; TRBD1 aligns across 7 bases. V was clipped by 8 bases and J by 7 bases; unmatched bases: 8. Germline assignment: CDR1 MNHNS and CDR2 SASEGT. There are 13 residues in the CDR3. The CDR3 sequence: CASSTGVVQPQHF. CDR3 coding DNA: TGTGCCAGCTCTACAGGGGTAGTGCAGCCCCAGCATTTT.

For the CDR3, the DNA is TGTGCCAGCAGCTTTGGGGGGGCGGCCGGGGAGCTGTTTTTT. This sequence encodes CASSFGGAAGELFF. J is TRBJ2-2 and V is TRBV7-2, with D tentatively TRBD2 (7 bases). V was shortened by 3 bases and J by 6 bases, with 11 bases between the two germline ends. The CDR3 is made up of 14 amino acids. Per the germline V gene, CDR1 is SGHTA and CDR2 is FQGNSA.

V gene TRBV4-1 combines with J gene TRBJ1-3, with 11 bases identical to TRBD1. The CDR3 runs 17 residues. Looked up from germline, CDR1 is MGHRA and CDR2 is YSYEKL. The junction had 9 bases not matched to a gene; V was cut back by 7 bases and J by 1 base. The CDR3 loop is CASTRTGGTLSGNTIYF. The CDR3 nucleotides are TGCGCCAGCACCAGGACAGGGGGCACTTTATCTGGAAACACCATATATTTT.

The chain carries TRBV5-1 and TRBJ1-1; 7 bases are shared with TRBD1. This CDR3 spans 14 amino acids. CDR1 and CDR2 (germline): SGHRS, YFSETQ. Germline trimming cut 4 bases from V and 1 base from J; bases unmatched to any gene: 4. CDR3 residues: CASSQTGTNTEAFF. The DNA for the CDR3 is TGCGCCAGCAGCCAGACAGGGACGAACACTGAAGCTTTCTTT.

J is TRBJ2-1 and V is TRBV5-1, with D maybe TRBD1 (6 bases). Germline V gene data show CDR1 as SGHRS and CDR2 as YFSETQ. With 3 bases removed from V and 8 bases from J, the gap between germline ends came to 12 bases. The CDR3 length is 13 residues. CDR3: CASSYPGDDEQFF. The DNA of the CDR3 is TGCGCCAGCAGCTATCCAGGGGACGATGAGCAGTTCTTC.

The rearrangement links TRBV11-2 to TRBJ1-4, with D perhaps TRBD1 (6 bases). V dropped 3 bases and J dropped 8 bases, with 13 bases sitting between them. The CDR3 consists of 14 residues. From germline, CDR1 is SGHAT and CDR2 FQNNGV. The CDR3 nucleotides are TGTGCCAGCAGCTTCAACAGGGTCGGAGAAAAACTGTTTTTT. This sequence encodes CASSFNRVGEKLFF.

This chain uses TRBV7-9 with TRBJ1-6, with D uncertain. CDR1 is SEHNR, CDR2 FQNEAQ, per germline (reference sequence). The CDR3 length is 14 residues. The germline V and J ends were trimmed by 1 base and 7 bases, with 8 bases remaining between them. The CDR3 DNA is TGTGCCAGCAGCTTAGGGCCGCTCAATTCACCCCTCCACTTT. It translates to CASSLGPLNSPLHF.

V gene TRBV25-1 combines with J gene TRBJ2-1; tentative D call: TRBD2 (5 bases). Germline loops: CDR1 MGHDK, CDR2 SYGVNS. The CDR3 has 15 residues. The V and J ends lost 1 base and 5 bases respectively, with 12 bases between them. The CDR3 DNA is TGTGCCAGCAGTGAATCCCGTAGCGACAACAATGAGCAGTTCTTC. It is translated as CASSESRSDNNEQFF.

The V and J genes are TRBV5-1 and TRBJ2-3, with 7 bases matching TRBD2. The germline V gene encodes CDR1 SGHRS and CDR2 YFSETQ. The CDR3 extends over 16 amino acids. After removal of 0 bases from V and 1 base from J, the junction contained 5 bases not matched to a gene. The CDR3 DNA follows: TGCGCCAGCAGCTTGGAGAGCGGGGCGGGCACAGATACGCAGTATTTT. It yields the protein CASSLESGAGTDTQYF.